These 21 T cell receptor beta chains share one sample of origin, sequenced in a study of shared clonotypes between healthy human individuals. This table comes from immunoSEQ multiplex PCR, and its TCRdb copy is limited to in-frame clones, with some not included. The table shows about 2.1 million clones, with 90% to 95% occurring only once. The naive CD8 fraction comprised CD45RO-negative cells positively selected for CCR7 and excluded terminally differentiated effector memory CD45RA+ cells. The sample consisted of naive CD8+ T cells from PBMCs. These receptor sequences come from a man aged 18 to 35 in good health. Some clones in this sample may be carry-over from other donors' samples.

This rearrangement joins TRBV19 to TRBJ2-7, with 11 nucleotides matching TRBD2. The ends lost 1 base at V and 4 bases at J; junction bases unmatched: 6. Per germline, CDR1 LNHDA and CDR2 SQIVND (reference sequence). The CDR3 spans 16 residues. Here the CDR3 reads CASSIALAGGRYEQYF. The DNA for the CDR3 is TGTGCCAGTAGTATAGCTCTAGCGGGAGGTAGGTACGAGCAGTACTTC. Full variable domain (outside the CDR3, taken from reference TRBV19 and TRBJ2-7): DGGITQSPKYLFRKEGQNVTLSCEQNLNHDAMYWYRQDPGQGLRLIYYSQIVNDFQKGDIAEGYSVSREKKESFPLTVTSAQKNPTAFYLCASSIALAGGRYEQYFGPGTRLTVT.

CDR3 loop: CASSLVAGGSYEQYF. CDR3 coding DNA: TGTGCCAGCAGCTTAGTTGCGGGAGGCTCCTACGAGCAGTACTTC. J is TRBJ2-7 and V is TRBV13; 8 bases are a match to TRBD2. CDR3 size: 15 residues. Germline-derived CDR1 and CDR2 are PRHDT and FYEKMQ (reference sequence). Trimming removed 1 base from V and 0 bases from J; junction bases left unmatched: 2.

The chain is built from TRBV7-6 and TRBJ2-1, with 9 bases aligning to TRBD2. V shed 2 bases, J shed 1 base, and the junction held 3 bases outside the gene matches. Per the germline V gene, CDR1 is SGHVS and CDR2 is FNYEAQ. The CDR3 contains 16 residues. CDR3 coding DNA: TGTGCCAGCAGCTTAACAACTAGCGGGTCCTACAATGAGCAGTTCTTC. Translating it yields CASSLTTSGSYNEQFF.

The gene calls are TRBV7-3 and TRBJ2-7; no definite D call. V lost 1 base, J lost 3 bases, and 10 bases lay in between. The CDR3 spans 14 residues. The germline V gene encodes CDR1 SGHTA and CDR2 FQGTGA. In nucleotides, the CDR3 is TGTGCCAGCAGCTTAATTCATGGGGACTACGAGCAGTACTTC. It is translated as CASSLIHGDYEQYF.

The chain has TRBV12-5 and TRBJ2-6, with 8 bases aligning to TRBD1. Germline CDR1 is LGHNT and CDR2 is FRNRAP. The CDR3 totals 18 residues. The trim removed 2 bases at V and 4 bases at J, leaving 10 bases unmatched. CDR3 loop: CASGLTLTGDSGANVLTF. The CDR3 DNA is TGTGCTAGTGGTTTGACCCTGACAGGGGACTCCGGGGCCAACGTCCTGACTTTC.

The V call is TRBV27, the J call TRBJ2-7; no definite D call. This CDR3 is 14 amino acids long. CDR1 is MNHEY and CDR2 is SMNVEV in the germline V gene (reference sequence). V was cut by 6 bases and J by 6 bases, with 18 bases left in between. The CDR3 sequence: CASSASPPMSEQYF. The CDR3, as DNA: TGTGCCAGCAGCGCCTCTCCCCCCATGAGCGAGCAGTACTTC.

The chain recombines TRBV9 with TRBJ2-7, with D perhaps matching TRBD2 (6 bases). Germline V gene data show CDR1 as SGDLS and CDR2 as YYNGEE. The length of the CDR3 is 16 residues. V was trimmed by 4 bases and J by 2 bases, leaving 19 bases between them. The chain's CDR3 is CASSPSGGASPYEQYF. As DNA, the CDR3 is TGTGCCAGCAGCCCTTCCGGGGGAGCAAGCCCCTACGAGCAGTACTTC.

The chain links TRBV5-4 to TRBJ1-2; D unclear. The CDR3 is 14 amino acids. Germline V CDR1 and CDR2: SGHNT, YYREEE (reference sequence). V lost 5 bases and J lost 3, with 14 bases in between. CDR3 sequence reads: CASRDVTKDYGYTF. The CDR3 nucleotides read TGTGCCAGCAGGGACGTCACCAAGGACTATGGCTACACCTTC.

The rearrangement joins TRBV5-8 to TRBJ2-7, with 7 bases that match TRBD2. CDR3 length equals 15 residues. Germline CDR1 is SGHTS and CDR2 is YDEGEE. Trimming took 4 bases from V and 3 from J; bases not matched to a gene: 10. CDR3 in amino acids: CASSPPREPNYEQYF. DNA for the CDR3: TGTGCCAGCAGCCCCCCGCGGGAGCCCAACTACGAGCAGTACTTC.

As concerns this clone: Other DNA sequences from this sample encode an identical CDR3 as well. The chain employs TRBV13 and TRBJ2-3; D might be TRBD2 (5 bases). V lost 5 bases to trimming and J lost 0 bases, with 9 bases between them. The CDR3 consists of 14 residues. CDR1 and CDR2 (germline): PRHDT, FYEKMQ (reference sequence). CDR3 loop: CASSPSGSTDTQYF. The CDR3 DNA reads TGTGCCAGCAGCCCCAGCGGTAGCACAGATACGCAGTATTTT.

The rearrangement joins TRBV12-5 to TRBJ2-2; 12 bases are shared with TRBD2. Germline CDR1 reads LGHNT; CDR2 reads FRNRAP. V trimming: 6 bases; J trimming: 2 bases; junction bases outside the gene matches: 7. The CDR3 is 17 amino acids. Here the CDR3 reads CASGQGLAGLNTGELFF. The CDR3 coding sequence is TGTGCTAGTGGCCAAGGACTAGCGGGATTAAACACCGGGGAGCTGTTTTTT.

V is TRBV9 and J is TRBJ2-7; 7 bases fit TRBD2. Trimming at V came to 5 bases and at J to 4 bases, leaving 9 bases not matched to a gene. The CDR3 length is 14 residues. Germline lookup yields CDR1 SGDLS and CDR2 YYNGEE. DNA for the CDR3: TGTGCCAGCAGTGGGCGGGGAGGGTATTACGAGCAGTACTTC. Its translation: CASSGRGGYYEQYF. Full variable domain (remainder filled in from reference TRBV9 and TRBJ2-7): DSGVTQTPKHLITATGQRVTLRCSPRSGDLSVYWYQQSLDQGLQFLIQYYNGEERAKGNILERFSAQQFPDLHSELNLSSLELGDSALYFCASSGRGGYYEQYFGPGTRLTVT.

The chain combines TRBV5-5 with TRBJ1-1; D is unresolved. V dropped 1 base and J dropped 1 base, with 8 bases sitting between them. This CDR3 spans 14 amino acids. Germline V gene data show CDR1 as SGHKS and CDR2 as YYEKEE (reference sequence). The CDR3 loop reads CASSLWGGNTEAFF. CDR3 bases: TGTGCCAGCAGCTTGTGGGGAGGGAACACTGAAGCTTTCTTT.

CDR3 region: CASRGSVFTNYGYTF. The CDR3, as DNA: TGTGCCAGCCGGGGCAGCGTATTTACGAACTATGGCTACACCTTC. The chain has TRBV7-9 and TRBJ1-2, with a weak D call TRBD1 (5 bases). Germline V gene data show CDR1 as SEHNR and CDR2 as FQNEAQ (reference sequence). The CDR3 is made up of 15 amino acids. V dropped 8 bases and J dropped 2 bases, with 18 bases sitting between them.

The V call is TRBV29-1, the J call TRBJ2-7; D might be TRBD1 (6 bases). The CDR3 is 12 amino acids. Between the trimmed V and J ends, which lost 6 bases and 4 bases, there was a span of 13 bases. CDR1 SQVTM and CDR2 ANQGSEA come from the germline V gene. CDR3 amino acids: CSVSGGKYEQYF. The CDR3 region has the DNA TGCAGCGTCAGTGGGGGCAAATACGAGCAGTACTTC.

CDR3 in amino acids: CASSPDRGGYEQYF. The CDR3 DNA follows: TGCGCCAGCAGTCCGGACAGGGGAGGGTACGAGCAGTACTTC. The chain is built from TRBV5-1 and TRBJ2-7; 9 bases fit TRBD1. The CDR3 has 14 amino acids. Per germline, CDR1 SGHRS and CDR2 YFSETQ. With 5 bases clipped from V and 4 bases from J, the junction kept 7 bases outside the gene matches.

The chain couples TRBV29-1 to TRBJ2-2; 7 bases match TRBD1. V was pared by 7 bases and J by 4 bases, with 9 bases of the junction left unmatched. Germline V gene data show CDR1 as SQVTM and CDR2 as ANQGSEA. The length of the CDR3 is 14 residues. The CDR3 spells CSGGPGQSTGELFF. CDR3 bases: TGCAGCGGGGGGCCGGGACAGTCCACCGGGGAGCTGTTTTTT.

The chain employs TRBV19 and TRBJ1-1; no reliable D call. The CDR3 extends over 15 amino acids. The V gene's germline CDR1 is LNHDA and CDR2 SQIVND (reference sequence). Trimming took 0 bases from V and 0 from J, leaving 8 bases between them. This CDR3 reads CASSIEGGMNTEAFF. In DNA, the CDR3 is TGTGCCAGTAGTATAGAGGGAGGGATGAACACTGAAGCTTTCTTT.

The count of this clone is one. The V call is TRBV27, the J call TRBJ2-1; D is perhaps TRBD2 (6 bases). The CDR3 totals 16 residues. V shed 7 bases and J shed 2 bases, with 18 bases lying between them. CDR1 and CDR2 (germline): MNHEY, SMNVEV (reference sequence). CDR3 in amino acids: CASNLIGAGPYNEQFF. The DNA of the CDR3 is TGTGCCAGCAACTTGATAGGGGCGGGACCCTACAATGAGCAGTTCTTC.

This chain uses TRBV7-6 with TRBJ2-3; 11 positions match TRBD2. Trimming removed 6 bases from V and 6 bases from J; junction bases left unmatched: 11. The CDR3 extends over 16 amino acids. Germline V lookup: CDR1 SGHVS, CDR2 FNYEAQ. This CDR3 reads CASRSETSGTLDTQYF. CDR3 DNA sequence: TGTGCCAGCAGATCAGAGACTAGCGGGACTTTGGATACGCAGTATTTT.

This sequence joins TRBV7-9 and TRBJ1-1, with TRBD1 matching 11 bases. The length of the CDR3 is 16 residues. Germline CDR1 reads SEHNR; CDR2 reads FQNEAQ (reference sequence). V gave up 5 bases and J gave up 5 bases; unmatched junction bases: 10. CDR3 amino acids: CASSPQAGQGVTEAFF. For the CDR3, the DNA is TGTGCCAGCAGCCCCCAGGCGGGACAGGGGGTTACTGAAGCTTTCTTT.